The rows below give T cell receptor beta chains drawn from one sample of a study of cytomegalovirus exposure and HLA in healthy donors. The assay was immunoSEQ multiplex PCR, and TCRdb's table has in-frame clones only and misses some. The table has some 150,000 clones, 80% to 90% seen once; the top ten hold 9% to 9.5%. The sequencing sample was made of PBMCs. All receptors derive from a woman aged 18-35 years in good health and CMV-seropositive. Both conserved end residues are part of each CDR3. Fields, in order: V gene, J gene, CDR3 protein.

V gene: TRBV2
J gene: TRBJ1-1
CDR3 protein: CASSYYRDGGEAFF

V gene: TRBV10-3
J gene: TRBJ1-5
CDR3 protein: CAISEVGGRGNQPQHF

V gene: TRBV6-5
J gene: TRBJ1-2
CDR3 protein: CASSYQGTGNYGYTF

V gene: TRBV7-6
J gene: TRBJ1-1
CDR3 protein: CASSLEGDTEAFF

V gene: TRBV19
J gene: TRBJ2-5
CDR3 protein: CASSIITGGSETQYF

V gene: TRBV6-6
J gene: TRBJ2-1
CDR3 protein: CASSYVSGGPRFF

V gene: TRBV29-1
J gene: TRBJ2-1
CDR3 protein: CSVGVVDRGNEQFF

V gene: TRBV4-1
J gene: TRBJ2-7
CDR3 protein: CASSTRGDMPYEQYF

V gene: TRBV9
J gene: TRBJ2-1
CDR3 protein: CASSIAGGIYNEQFF

V gene: TRBV4-1
J gene: TRBJ1-5
CDR3 protein: CASSQEPQGFYSNQPQHF

V gene: TRBV2
J gene: TRBJ1-1
CDR3 protein: CASSTSIRNTEAFF

V gene: TRBV6-5
J gene: TRBJ1-1
CDR3 protein: CASFYTVRAEAFF